The present entry profiles one T cell receptor beta chain with its context. Its target is not known. CD4+ cell separation produced CD45RA+ naive and CD45RA-negative memory subsets. Germline CDR1 and CDR2: SGHVT and SQSDAQ. The ends were cut back, 5 bases at V and 2 bases at J, with 25 bases in the middle. This CDR3 has 18 residues. This entry belongs to a study of shared clonotypes between healthy human individuals. Study overall: Each donor contributed plates that comprised three CD4 naive, three CD4 memory, two CD8 naive and one CD8 memory.

Findings and caveats of the study: The generation probabilities recorded for non-shared clonotypes fell below those of clonotypes shared by all four donors.

The assay was run at deep level. Only in-frame clones appear in the TCRdb table, and some are missing; sequencing was by immunoSEQ multiplex PCR. The sample carries 1,500,000 or so clones, 98% to 99% recorded once. The chain uses TRBV7-4 and TRBJ2-7; weak D call: TRBD2 (7 bases). The TCR comes from a man under 40 in good health. Sequenced sample: naive CD4+ T cells sorted from blood. The subset was: CD45RA+ positively selected. Here the CDR3 DNA reads TGTGCCAGCAGCACCCCCTCCTACCGGGGGGCCCTCACCTACGAGCAGTACTTC. It specifies CASSTPSYRGALTYEQYF.